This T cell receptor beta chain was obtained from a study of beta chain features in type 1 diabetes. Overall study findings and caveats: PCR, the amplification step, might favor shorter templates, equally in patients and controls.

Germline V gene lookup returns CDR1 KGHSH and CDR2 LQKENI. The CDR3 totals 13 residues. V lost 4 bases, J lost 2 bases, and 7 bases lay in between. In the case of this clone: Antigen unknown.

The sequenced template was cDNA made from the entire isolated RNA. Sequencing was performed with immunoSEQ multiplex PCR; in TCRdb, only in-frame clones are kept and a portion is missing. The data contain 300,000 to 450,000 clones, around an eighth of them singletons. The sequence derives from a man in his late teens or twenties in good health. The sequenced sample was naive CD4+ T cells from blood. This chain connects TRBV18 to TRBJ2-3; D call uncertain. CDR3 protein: CASSLPLTDTQYF. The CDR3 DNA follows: TGTGCCAGCTCACTACCTCTCACAGATACGCAGTATTTT.